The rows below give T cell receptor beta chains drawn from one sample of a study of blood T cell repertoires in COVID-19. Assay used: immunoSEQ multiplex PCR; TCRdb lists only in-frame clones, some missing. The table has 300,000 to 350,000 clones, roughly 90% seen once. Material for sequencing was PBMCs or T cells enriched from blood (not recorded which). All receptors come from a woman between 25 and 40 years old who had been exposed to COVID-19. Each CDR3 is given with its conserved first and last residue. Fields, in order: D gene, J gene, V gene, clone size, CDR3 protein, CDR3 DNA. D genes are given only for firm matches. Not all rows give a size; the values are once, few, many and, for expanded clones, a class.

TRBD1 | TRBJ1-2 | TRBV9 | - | CASSVGTGGHGYTF | TGTGCCAGCAGCGTGGGGACAGGGGGCCATGGCTACACCTTC
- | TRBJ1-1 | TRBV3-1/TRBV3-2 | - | CASSQVDTEAFF | TGTGCCAGCAGCCAAGTAGACACTGAAGCTTTCTTT
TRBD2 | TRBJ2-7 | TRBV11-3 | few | CASSSGLAGVNEQYF | TGTGCCAGCAGCTCGGGACTAGCGGGGGTTAACGAGCAGTACTTC
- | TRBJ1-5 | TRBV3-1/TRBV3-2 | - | CASSPGFNQPQHF | TGTGCCAGCAGCCCCGGGTTCAATCAGCCCCAGCATTTT
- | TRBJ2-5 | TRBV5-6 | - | CASSSLTGKETQYF | TGTGCCAGCAGCTCTTTGACAGGAAAAGAGACCCAGTACTTC
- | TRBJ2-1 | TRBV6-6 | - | CASSPRLERAEQFF | TGTGCCAGCAGTCCCCGGCTAGAGAGGGCTGAGCAGTTCTTC
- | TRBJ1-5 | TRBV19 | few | CASSMRGPNQPQHF | TGTGCCAGTAGTATGCGGGGGCCCAATCAGCCCCAGCATTTT
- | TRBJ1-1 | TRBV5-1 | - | CASSLVQPNTEAFF | TGCGCCAGCAGCTTGGTACAGCCGAACACTGAAGCTTTCTTT
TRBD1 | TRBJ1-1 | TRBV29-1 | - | CSVEEGAGTAAFF | TGCAGCGTTGAAGAGGGGGCTGGGACAGCTGCTTTCTTT
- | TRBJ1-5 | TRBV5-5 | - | CASSLDLINQPQHF | TGTGCCAGCAGCTTGGACTTGATCAATCAGCCCCAGCATTTT
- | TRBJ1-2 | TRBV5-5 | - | CASSLPTSGYTF | TGTGCCAGCAGCTTGCCCACGAGCGGCTACACCTTC
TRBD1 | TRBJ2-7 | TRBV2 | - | CASSPDRVSEQYF | TGTGCCAGCAGCCCCGACAGGGTCAGCGAGCAGTACTTC
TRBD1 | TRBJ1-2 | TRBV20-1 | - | CSAKTGTASF | TGCAGTGCGAAAACCGGGACAGCATCCTTC
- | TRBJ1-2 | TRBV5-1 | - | CASSLTPDRANYGYTF | TGCGCCAGCAGCTTAACCCCGGACAGAGCTAACTATGGCTACACCTTC
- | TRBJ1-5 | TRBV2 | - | CASSGQTNQPQHF | TGTGCCAGCAGTGGACAAACCAATCAGCCCCAGCATTTT
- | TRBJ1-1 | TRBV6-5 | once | CASSYSANTEAFF | TGTGCCAGCAGTTACTCAGCGAACACTGAAGCTTTCTTT
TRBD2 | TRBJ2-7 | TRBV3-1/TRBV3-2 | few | CASRSSLAGAAYEQYF | TGTGCCAGCAGATCATCTTTAGCGGGGGCCGCCTACGAGCAGTACTTC
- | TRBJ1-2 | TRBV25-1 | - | CASSTHSVYGYTF | TGTGCCAGCAGCACCCACAGTGTCTATGGCTACACCTTC
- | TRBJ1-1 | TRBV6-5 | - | CASSYKPGGTEAFF | TGTGCCAGCAGTTACAAGCCGGGGGGCACTGAAGCTTTCTTT
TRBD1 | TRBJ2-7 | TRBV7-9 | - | CASSLEQGIYHEQYF | TGTGCCAGCAGCTTAGAACAGGGGATTTATCACGAGCAGTACTTC
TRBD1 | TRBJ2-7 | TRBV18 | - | CASSPPFGTGFEQYF | TGTGCCAGCTCACCACCCTTCGGGACAGGGTTCGAGCAGTACTTC
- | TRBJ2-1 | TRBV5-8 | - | CASSLRWNEQFF | TGTGCCAGCAGCTTGCGGTGGAATGAGCAGTTCTTC
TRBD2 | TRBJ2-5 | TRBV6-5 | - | CASSAGALKETQYF | TGTGCCAGCAGCGCGGGAGCCCTCAAAGAGACCCAGTACTTC
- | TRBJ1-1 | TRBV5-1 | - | CASSLAGGSTEAFF | TGCGCCAGCAGCTTGGCCGGTGGGAGCACTGAAGCTTTCTTT
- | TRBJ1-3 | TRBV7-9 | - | CASSFPLQAGNTIYF | TGTGCCAGCAGCTTCCCTCTGCAGGCTGGAAACACCATATATTTT
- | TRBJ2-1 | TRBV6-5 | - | CASSSLVGSSYNEQFF | TGTGCCAGCAGTTCCCTGGTAGGGAGCTCCTACAATGAGCAGTTCTTC
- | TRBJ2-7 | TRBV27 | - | CASSLRTDGSEQYF | TGTGCCAGCAGTTTAAGGACGGATGGGAGCGAGCAGTACTTC
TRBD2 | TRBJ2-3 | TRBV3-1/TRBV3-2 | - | CASSPPGTSGVTDTQYF | TGTGCCAGCAGCCCCCCCGGGACTAGCGGGGTAACTGATACGCAGTATTTT
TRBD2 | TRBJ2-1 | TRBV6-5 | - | CASSHGTSGGNEQFF | TGTGCCAGCAGTCACGGGACTAGCGGGGGCAATGAGCAGTTCTTC
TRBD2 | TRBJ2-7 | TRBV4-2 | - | CASSPLLWGGDDCEQYF | TGTGCCAGCAGCCCCCTCCTTTGGGGGGGGGATGACTGCGAGCAGTACTTC
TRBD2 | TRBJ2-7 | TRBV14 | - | CASSHGSGGAYEQYF | TGTGCCAGCAGCCACGGTAGCGGGGGGGCCTACGAGCAGTACTTC
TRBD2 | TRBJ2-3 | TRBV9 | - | CASSPGAGGPADTQYF | TGTGCCAGCAGCCCAGGAGCGGGGGGGCCGGCAGATACGCAGTATTTT
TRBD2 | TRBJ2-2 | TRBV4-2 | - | CASSQDASGGSGELFF | TGTGCCAGCAGCCAAGATGCTAGCGGGGGCTCCGGGGAGCTGTTTTTT
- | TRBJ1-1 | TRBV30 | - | CAWSILGNTEAFF | TGTGCCTGGAGTATCCTAGGGAACACTGAAGCTTTCTTT
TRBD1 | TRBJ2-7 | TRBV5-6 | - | CASSSPGTVYYEQYF | TGTGCCAGCAGCTCACCCGGGACAGTTTACTACGAGCAGTACTTC
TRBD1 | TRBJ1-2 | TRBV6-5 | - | CASSYSKGQGTSGYTF | TGTGCCAGCAGTTACTCGAAGGGACAGGGGACCTCGGGCTACACCTTC
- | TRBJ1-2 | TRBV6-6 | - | CASSSQQGNGYTF | TGTGCCAGCAGTTCCCAACAGGGTAATGGCTACACCTTC
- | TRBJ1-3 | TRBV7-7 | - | CASRRLWTIYF | TGTGCCAGCCGGAGATTGTGGACCATATATTTT
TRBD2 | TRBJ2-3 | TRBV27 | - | CASSLYGHGEGDTQYF | TGTGCCAGCAGTTTATACGGACACGGGGAGGGGGATACGCAGTATTTT
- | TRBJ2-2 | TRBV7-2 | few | CASRSSSRELFF | TGTGCCAGCAGGTCCAGTTCGAGGGAGCTGTTTTTT
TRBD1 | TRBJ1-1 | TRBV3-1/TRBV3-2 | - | CASSQRGGTGPDIYTEAFF | TGTGCCAGCAGCCAACGGGGGGGGACAGGGCCCGATATTTACACTGAAGCTTTCTTT
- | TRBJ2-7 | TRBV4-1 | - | CASSHRRDSRQEQYF | TGCGCCAGCAGCCACAGACGGGACTCACGACAGGAGCAGTACTTC
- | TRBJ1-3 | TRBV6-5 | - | CASSPGQGGNTIYF | TGTGCCAGCAGCCCAGGGCAGGGTGGAAACACCATATATTTT
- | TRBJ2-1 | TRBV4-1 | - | CASSQVGGRDLFNEQFF | TGCGCCAGCAGCCAAGTCGGGGGGCGGGATCTTTTCAATGAGCAGTTCTTC
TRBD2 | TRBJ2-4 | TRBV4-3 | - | CASSPGTSGGLAKNIQYF | TGCGCCAGCAGCCCGGGGACTAGCGGGGGACTAGCCAAAAACATTCAGTACTTC
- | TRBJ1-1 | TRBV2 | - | CASSELSFMNTEAFF | TGTGCCAGCAGCGAACTTAGTTTCATGAACACTGAAGCTTTCTTT
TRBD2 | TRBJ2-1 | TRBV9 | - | CASSPAGGGSYNEQFF | TGTGCCAGCAGCCCGGCGGGGGGGGGCTCCTACAATGAGCAGTTCTTC
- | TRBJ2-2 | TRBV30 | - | CAFPGGPGELFF | TGTGCCTTCCCGGGGGGCCCCGGGGAGCTGTTTTTT
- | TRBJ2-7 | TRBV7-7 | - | CASSSVTGSPEQYF | TGTGCCAGCAGCTCCGTAACAGGGTCTCCCGAGCAGTACTTC
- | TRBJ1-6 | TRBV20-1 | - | CSASLVGHNSPLHF | TGCAGTGCTAGTTTAGTGGGCCACAATTCACCCCTCCACTTT
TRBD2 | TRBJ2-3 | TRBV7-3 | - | CASSVGLAGVTDTDTQYF | TGTGCCAGCAGCGTGGGACTAGCGGGGGTGACGGACACAGATACGCAGTATTTT
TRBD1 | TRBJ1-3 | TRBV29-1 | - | CSIQGAAGNTIYF | TGCAGCATACAGGGGGCGGCTGGAAACACCATATATTTT